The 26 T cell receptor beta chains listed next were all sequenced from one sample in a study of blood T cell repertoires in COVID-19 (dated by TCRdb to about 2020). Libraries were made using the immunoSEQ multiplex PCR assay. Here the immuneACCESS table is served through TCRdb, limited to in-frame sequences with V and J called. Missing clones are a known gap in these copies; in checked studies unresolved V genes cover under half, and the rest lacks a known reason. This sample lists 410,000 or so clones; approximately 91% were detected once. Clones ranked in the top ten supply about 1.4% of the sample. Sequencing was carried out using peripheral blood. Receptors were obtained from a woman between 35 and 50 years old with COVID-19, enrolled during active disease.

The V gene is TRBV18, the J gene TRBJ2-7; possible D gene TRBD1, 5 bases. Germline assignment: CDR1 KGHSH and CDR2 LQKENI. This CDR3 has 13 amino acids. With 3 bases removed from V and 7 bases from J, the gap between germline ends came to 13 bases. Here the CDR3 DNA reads TGTGCCAGCTCACCCGCCAGGGATGGAGAGCAGTACTTC. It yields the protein CASSPARDGEQYF.

The CDR3 nucleotides are TGTGCCAGCCGGACGACAGGGTCTAGCAATCAGCCCCAGCATTTT. Translating gives CASRTTGSSNQPQHF. The chain employs TRBV6-6 and TRBJ1-5, with 7 bases aligning to TRBD1. The CDR3 totals 15 residues. After removal of 8 bases from V and 0 bases from J, the junction contained 7 bases not matched to a gene. The germline V gene encodes CDR1 MNHNY and CDR2 SVGAGI (reference sequence).

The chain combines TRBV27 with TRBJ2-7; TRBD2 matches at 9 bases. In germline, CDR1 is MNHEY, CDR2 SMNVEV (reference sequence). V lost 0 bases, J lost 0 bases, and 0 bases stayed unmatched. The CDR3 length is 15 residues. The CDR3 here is CASSLSSGSSYEQYF. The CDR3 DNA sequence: TGTGCCAGCAGTTTATCTAGCGGGAGCTCCTACGAGCAGTACTTC.

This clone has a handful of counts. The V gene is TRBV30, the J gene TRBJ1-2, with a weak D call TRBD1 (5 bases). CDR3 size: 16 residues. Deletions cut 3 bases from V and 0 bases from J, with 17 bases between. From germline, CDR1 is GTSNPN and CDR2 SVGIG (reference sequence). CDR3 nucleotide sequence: TGTGCCTGGAGGGGGGGACTGACAGACTCTAACTATGGCTACACCTTC. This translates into CAWRGGLTDSNYGYTF.

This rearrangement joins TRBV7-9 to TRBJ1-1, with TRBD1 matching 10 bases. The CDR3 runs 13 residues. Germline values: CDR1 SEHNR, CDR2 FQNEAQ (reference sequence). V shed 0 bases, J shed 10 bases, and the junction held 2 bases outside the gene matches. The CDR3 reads CASSLAWDRGAFF. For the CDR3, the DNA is TGTGCCAGCAGCTTAGCCTGGGACAGGGGAGCTTTCTTT.

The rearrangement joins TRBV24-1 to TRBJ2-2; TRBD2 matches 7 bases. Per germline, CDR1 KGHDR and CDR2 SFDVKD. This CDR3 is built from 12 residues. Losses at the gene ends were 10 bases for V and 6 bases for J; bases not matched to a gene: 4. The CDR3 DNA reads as TGTGCCACGGGGAGGGCCCCCGGGGAGCTGTTTTTT. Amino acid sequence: CATGRAPGELFF.

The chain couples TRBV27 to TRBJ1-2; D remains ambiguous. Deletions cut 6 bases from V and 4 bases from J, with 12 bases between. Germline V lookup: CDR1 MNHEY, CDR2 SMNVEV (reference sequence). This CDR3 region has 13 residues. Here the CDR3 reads CASSQASSYGYTF. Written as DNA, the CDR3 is TGTGCCAGCAGCCAGGCGTCGTCCTATGGCTACACCTTC.

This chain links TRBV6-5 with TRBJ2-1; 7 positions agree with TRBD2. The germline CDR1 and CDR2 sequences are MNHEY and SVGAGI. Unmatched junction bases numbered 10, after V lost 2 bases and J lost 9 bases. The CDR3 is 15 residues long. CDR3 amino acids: CASSYPLDGEGEQFF. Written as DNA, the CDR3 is TGTGCCAGCAGTTACCCTTTGGACGGGGAGGGTGAGCAGTTCTTC.

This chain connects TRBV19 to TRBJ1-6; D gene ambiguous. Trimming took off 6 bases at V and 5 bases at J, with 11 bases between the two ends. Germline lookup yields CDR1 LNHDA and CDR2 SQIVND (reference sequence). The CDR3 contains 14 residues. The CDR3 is CASRGRWDNSPLHF. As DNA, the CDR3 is TGTGCCAGTAGGGGGAGGTGGGATAATTCACCCCTCCACTTT.

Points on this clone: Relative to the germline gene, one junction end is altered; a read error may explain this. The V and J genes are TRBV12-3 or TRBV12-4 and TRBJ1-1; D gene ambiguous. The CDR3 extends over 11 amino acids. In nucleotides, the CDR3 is TGTGCCAGCAGCCGGAACAGTGAAGCTTTCTTT. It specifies CASSRNSEAFF.

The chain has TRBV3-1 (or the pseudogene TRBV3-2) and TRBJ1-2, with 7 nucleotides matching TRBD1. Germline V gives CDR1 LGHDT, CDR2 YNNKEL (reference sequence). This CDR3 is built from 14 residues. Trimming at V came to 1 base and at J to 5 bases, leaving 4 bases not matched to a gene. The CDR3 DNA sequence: TGTGCCAGCAGCCAAGGGGACAGCCTTTATGGCTACACCTTC. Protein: CASSQGDSLYGYTF.

The CDR3 reads CASSSSGRRNTGELFF. As DNA, the CDR3 is TGTGCCAGCAGCTCTAGCGGGAGGAGGAACACCGGGGAGCTGTTTTTT. V and J are TRBV3-1 (or the pseudogene TRBV3-2) and TRBJ2-2, with TRBD2 matching over 11 bases. From germline, CDR1 is LGHDT and CDR2 YNNKEL (reference sequence). The ends lost 5 bases at V and 1 base at J; junction bases unmatched: 3. The CDR3 totals 16 residues.

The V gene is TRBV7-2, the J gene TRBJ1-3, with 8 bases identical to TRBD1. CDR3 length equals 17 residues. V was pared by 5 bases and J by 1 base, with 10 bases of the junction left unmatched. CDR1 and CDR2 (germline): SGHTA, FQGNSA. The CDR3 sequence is CASSPRQGSKSGNTIYF. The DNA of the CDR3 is TGTGCCAGCAGCCCAAGACAGGGGTCGAAGTCTGGAAACACCATATATTTT.

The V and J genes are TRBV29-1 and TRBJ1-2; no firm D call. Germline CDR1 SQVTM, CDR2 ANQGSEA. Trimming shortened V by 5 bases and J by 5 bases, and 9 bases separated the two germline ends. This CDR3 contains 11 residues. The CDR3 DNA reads TGCAGCGTTTTGTCCCGGTATGGCTACACCTTC. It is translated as CSVLSRYGYTF.

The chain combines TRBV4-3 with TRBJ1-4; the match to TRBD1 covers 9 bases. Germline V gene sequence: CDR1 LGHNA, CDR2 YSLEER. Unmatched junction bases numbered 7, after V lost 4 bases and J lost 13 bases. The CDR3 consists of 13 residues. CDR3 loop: CASSLNRGRRLFF. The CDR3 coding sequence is TGCGCCAGCAGCCTCAACAGGGGGCGGCGACTGTTTTTT.

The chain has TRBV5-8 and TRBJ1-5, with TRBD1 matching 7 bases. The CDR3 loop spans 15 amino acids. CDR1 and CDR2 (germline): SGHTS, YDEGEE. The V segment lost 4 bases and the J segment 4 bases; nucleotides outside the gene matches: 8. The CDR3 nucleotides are TGTGCCAGCAGCCCGCGGGACAGCCAAAATCAGCCCCAGCATTTT. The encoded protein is CASSPRDSQNQPQHF.

The CDR3 here is CASSNPISEAFF. In DNA form, the CDR3 reads TGTGCCAGCAGCAACCCTATTTCTGAAGCTTTCTTT. The chain combines TRBV28 with TRBJ1-1; no definite D call. The V gene lost 6 bases and the J gene lost 6 bases, with 11 bases spanning the gap. This CDR3 comprises 12 residues. CDR1 and CDR2 (germline): MDHEN, SYDVKM.

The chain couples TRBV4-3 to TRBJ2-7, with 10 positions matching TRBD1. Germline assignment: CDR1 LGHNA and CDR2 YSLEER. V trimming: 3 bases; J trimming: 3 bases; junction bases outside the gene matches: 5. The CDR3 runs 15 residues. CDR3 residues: CASSHERTGGYEQYF. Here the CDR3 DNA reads TGCGCCAGCAGCCACGAAAGGACAGGGGGCTACGAGCAGTACTTC.

CDR3 sequence (DNA): TGTGCCAGCAGCTTACCGTTGCAAGAGACCCAGTACTTC. Its translation: CASSLPLQETQYF. V usage is TRBV7-2 and J usage is TRBJ2-5; D not certain. V lost 2 bases and J 2 bases, leaving 6 bases between the germline ends. The germline gives CDR1 SGHTA, CDR2 FQGNSA. The CDR3 contains 13 residues. The whole variable domain, filled in from reference TRBV7-2 and TRBJ2-5, reads GAGVSQSPSNKVTEKGKDVELRCDPISGHTALYWYRQSLGQGLEFLIYFQGNSAPDKSGLPSDRFSAERTGGSVSTLTIQRTQQEDSAVYLCASSLPLQETQYFGPGTRLLVL.

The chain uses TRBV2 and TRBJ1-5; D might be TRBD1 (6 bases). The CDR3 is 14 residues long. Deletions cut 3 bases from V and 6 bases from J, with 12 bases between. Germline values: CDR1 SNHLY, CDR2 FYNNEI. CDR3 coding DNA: TGTGCCAGCAGTGACGGCAGGGGACGTCAGCCCCAGCATTTT. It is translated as CASSDGRGRQPQHF.

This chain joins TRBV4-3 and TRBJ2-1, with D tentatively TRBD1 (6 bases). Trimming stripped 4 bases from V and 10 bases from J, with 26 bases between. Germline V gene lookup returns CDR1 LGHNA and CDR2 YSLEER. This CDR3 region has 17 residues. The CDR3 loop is CASSRNDRDMGVGEQFF. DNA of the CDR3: TGCGCCAGCAGCCGGAACGATCGGGACATGGGAGTGGGGGAGCAGTTCTTC.

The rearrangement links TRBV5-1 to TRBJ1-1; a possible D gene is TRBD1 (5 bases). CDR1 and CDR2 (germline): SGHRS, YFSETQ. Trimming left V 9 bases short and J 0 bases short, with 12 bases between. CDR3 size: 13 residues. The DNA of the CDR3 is TGCGCCACCAGACAGCTGATGAACACTGAAGCTTTCTTT. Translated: CATRQLMNTEAFF.

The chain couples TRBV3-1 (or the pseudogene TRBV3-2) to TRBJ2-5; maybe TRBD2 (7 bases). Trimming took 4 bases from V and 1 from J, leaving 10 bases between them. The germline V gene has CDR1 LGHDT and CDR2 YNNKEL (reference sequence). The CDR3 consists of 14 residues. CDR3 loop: CASSLGGAQETQYF. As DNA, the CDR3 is TGTGCCAGCAGCCTTGGGGGGGCCCAAGAGACCCAGTACTTC.

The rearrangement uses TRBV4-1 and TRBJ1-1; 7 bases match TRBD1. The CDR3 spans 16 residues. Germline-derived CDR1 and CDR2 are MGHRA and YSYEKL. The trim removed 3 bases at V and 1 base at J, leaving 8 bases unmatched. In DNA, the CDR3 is TGCGCCAGCAGCCAGGTCCAGGGACAGCAGAACACTGAAGCTTTCTTT. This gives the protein CASSQVQGQQNTEAFF.

The CDR3 DNA is TGTGCCTGGAGTATACAGGGGGGCAGTCAGCCCCAGCATTTT. Protein sequence: CAWSIQGGSQPQHF. The chain employs TRBV30 and TRBJ1-5; 8 nucleotides match TRBD1. CDR3 length equals 14 residues. In germline, CDR1 is GTSNPN, CDR2 SVGIG (reference sequence). Unmatched junction bases numbered 6, after V lost 2 bases and J lost 6 bases.

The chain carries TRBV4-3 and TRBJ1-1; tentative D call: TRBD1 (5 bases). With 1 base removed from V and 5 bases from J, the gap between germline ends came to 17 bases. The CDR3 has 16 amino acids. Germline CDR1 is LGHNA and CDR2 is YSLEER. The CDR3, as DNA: TGCGCCAGCAGCCAAGGGGTCAGGCGGGGGGGGACTGAAGCTTTCTTT. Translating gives CASSQGVRRGGTEAFF.